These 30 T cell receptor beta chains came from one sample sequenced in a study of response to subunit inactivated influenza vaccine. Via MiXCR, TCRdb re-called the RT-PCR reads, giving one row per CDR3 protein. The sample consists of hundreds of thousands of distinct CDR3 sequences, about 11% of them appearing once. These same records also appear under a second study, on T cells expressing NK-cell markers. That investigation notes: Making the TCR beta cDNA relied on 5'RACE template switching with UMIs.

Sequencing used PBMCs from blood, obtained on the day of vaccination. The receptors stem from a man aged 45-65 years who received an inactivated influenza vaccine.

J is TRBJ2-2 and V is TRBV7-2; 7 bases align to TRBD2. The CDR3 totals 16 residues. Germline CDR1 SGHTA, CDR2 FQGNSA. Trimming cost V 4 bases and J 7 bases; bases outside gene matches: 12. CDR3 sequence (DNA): TGTGCCAGCAGCTCAGTGTTCGGGACTACTAGCGGGGAGCTGTTTTTT. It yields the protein CASSSVFGTTSGELFF.

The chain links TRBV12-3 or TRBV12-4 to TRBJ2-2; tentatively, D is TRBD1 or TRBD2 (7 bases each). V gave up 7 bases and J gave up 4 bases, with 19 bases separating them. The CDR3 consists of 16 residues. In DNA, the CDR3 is TGTGCCAGCACCTTGGGGGCAGGGGGGGGCACCGGGGAGCTGTTTTTT. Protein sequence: CASTLGAGGGTGELFF.

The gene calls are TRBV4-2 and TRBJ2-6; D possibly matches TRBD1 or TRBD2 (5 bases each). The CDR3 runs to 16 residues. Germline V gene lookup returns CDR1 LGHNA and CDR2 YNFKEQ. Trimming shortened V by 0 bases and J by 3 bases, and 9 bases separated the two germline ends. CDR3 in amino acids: CASSQDEGHGANVLTF. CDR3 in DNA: TGTGCCAGCAGCCAAGACGAGGGGCATGGGGCCAACGTCCTGACTTTC.

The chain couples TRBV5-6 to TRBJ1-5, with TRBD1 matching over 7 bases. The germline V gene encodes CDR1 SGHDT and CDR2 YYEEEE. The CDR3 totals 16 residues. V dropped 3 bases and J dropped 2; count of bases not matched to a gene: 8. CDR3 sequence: CASSSRDRWGNQPQHF. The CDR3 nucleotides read TGTGCCAGCAGCTCACGGGACAGATGGGGCAATCAGCCCCAGCATTTT.

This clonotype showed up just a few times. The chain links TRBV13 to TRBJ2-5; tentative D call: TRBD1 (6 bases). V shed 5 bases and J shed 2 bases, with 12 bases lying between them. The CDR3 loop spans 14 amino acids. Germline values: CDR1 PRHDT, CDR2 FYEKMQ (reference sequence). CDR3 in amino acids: CASSRRDTQETQYF. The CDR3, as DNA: TGTGCCAGCAGCCGCCGGGACACGCAAGAGACCCAGTACTTC.

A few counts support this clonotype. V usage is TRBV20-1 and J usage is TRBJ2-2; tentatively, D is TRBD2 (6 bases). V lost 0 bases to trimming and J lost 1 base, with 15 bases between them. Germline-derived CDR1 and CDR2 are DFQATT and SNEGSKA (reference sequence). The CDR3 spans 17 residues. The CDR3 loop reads CSARDSRAGRNTGELFF. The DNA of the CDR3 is TGCAGTGCTAGAGATTCGCGGGCGGGGAGGAACACCGGGGAGCTGTTTTTT.

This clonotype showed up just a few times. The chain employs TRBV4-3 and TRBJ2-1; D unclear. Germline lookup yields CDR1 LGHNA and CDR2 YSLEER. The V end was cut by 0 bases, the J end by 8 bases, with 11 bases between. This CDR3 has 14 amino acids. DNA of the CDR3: TGCGCCAGCAGCCAAGATGGTAGGAAGGATGAGCAGTTCTTC. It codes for CASSQDGRKDEQFF.

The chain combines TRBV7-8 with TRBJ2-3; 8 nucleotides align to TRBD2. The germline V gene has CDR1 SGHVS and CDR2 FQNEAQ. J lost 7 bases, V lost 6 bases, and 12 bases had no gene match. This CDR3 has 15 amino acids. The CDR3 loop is CASRPTSGTPHTQYF. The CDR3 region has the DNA TGTGCCAGCAGACCAACTAGCGGTACCCCCCATACGCAGTATTTT.

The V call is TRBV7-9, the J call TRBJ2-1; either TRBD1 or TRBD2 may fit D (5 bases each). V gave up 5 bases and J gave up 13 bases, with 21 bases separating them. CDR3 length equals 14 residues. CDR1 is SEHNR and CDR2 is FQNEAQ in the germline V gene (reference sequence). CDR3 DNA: TGTGCCAGCAGCCCCCTGGGGGTTTCTTTGAGTCAGTTCTTC. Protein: CASSPLGVSLSQFF.

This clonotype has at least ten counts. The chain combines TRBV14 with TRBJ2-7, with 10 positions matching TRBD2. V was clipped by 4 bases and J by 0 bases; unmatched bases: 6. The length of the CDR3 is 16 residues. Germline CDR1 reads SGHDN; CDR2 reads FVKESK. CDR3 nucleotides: TGTGCCAGCAGCCCTTTGACTAGCGGGTTCTCCTACGAGCAGTACTTC. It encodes CASSPLTSGFSYEQYF.

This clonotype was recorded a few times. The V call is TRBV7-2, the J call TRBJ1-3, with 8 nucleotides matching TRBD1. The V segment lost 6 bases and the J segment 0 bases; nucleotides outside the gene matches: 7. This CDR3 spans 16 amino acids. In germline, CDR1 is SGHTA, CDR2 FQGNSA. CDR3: CASSTVDRGSGNTIYF. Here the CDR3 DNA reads TGTGCCAGCAGTACCGTCGACAGGGGCTCTGGAAACACCATATATTTT.

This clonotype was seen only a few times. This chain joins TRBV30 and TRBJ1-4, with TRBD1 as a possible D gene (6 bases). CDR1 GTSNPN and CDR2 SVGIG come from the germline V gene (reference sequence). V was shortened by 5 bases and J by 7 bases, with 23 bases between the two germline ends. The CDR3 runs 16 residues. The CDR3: CAWASALGTIREKLFF. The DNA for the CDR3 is TGTGCCTGGGCCTCCGCTCTGGGGACAATACGTGAAAAACTGTTTTTT. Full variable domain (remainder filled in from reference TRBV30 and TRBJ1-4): SQTIHQWPATLVQPVGSPLSLECTVEGTSNPNLYWYRQAAGRGLQLLFYSVGIGQISSEVPQNLSASRPQDRQFILSSKKLLLSDSGFYLCAWASALGTIREKLFFGSGTQLSVL.

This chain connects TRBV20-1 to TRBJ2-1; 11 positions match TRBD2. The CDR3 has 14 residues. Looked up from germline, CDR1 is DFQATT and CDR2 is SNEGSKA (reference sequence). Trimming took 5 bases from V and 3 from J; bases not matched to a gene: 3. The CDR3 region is CSAPGLADYNEQFF. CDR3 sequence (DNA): TGCAGTGCTCCGGGACTAGCGGACTACAATGAGCAGTTCTTC.

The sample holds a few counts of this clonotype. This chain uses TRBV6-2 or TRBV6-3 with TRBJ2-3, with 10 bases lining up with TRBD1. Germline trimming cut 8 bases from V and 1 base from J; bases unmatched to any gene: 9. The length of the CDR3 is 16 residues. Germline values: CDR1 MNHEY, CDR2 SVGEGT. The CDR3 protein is CASLYRTGGRTDTQYF. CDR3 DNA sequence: TGTGCCAGCCTCTATCGGACAGGGGGTCGCACAGATACGCAGTATTTT.

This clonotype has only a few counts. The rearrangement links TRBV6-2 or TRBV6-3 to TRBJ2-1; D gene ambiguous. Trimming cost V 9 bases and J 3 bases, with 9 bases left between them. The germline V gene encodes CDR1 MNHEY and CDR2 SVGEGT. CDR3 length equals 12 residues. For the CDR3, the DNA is TGTGCCAGTACCCTGGGCTACAATGAGCAGTTCTTC. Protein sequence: CASTLGYNEQFF.

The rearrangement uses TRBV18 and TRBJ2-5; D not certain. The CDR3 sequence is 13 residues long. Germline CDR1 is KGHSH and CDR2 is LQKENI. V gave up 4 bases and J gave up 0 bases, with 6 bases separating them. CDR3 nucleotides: TGTGCCAGCTCACGGGCGTACCAAGAGACCCAGTACTTC. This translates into CASSRAYQETQYF.

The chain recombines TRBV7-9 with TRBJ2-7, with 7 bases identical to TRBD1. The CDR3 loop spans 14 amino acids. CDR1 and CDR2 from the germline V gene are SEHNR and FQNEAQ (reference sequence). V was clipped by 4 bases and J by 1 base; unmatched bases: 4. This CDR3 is CASSSWDSSYEQYF. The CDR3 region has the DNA TGTGCCAGCAGCTCCTGGGACAGTTCCTACGAGCAGTACTTC.

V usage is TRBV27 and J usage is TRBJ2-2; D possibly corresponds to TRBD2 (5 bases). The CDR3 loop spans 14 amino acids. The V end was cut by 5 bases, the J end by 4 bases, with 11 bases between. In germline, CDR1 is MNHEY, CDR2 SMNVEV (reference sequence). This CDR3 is CASSNPRATGELFF. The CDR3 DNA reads TGTGCCAGCAGTAATCCGAGGGCCACCGGGGAGCTGTTTTTT.

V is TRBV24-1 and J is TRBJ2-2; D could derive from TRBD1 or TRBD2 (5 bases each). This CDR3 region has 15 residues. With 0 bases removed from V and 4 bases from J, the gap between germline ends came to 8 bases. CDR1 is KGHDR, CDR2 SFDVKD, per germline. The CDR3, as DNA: TGTGCCACCAGTGATTTGACTGGGGGCACCGGGGAGCTGTTTTTT. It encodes CATSDLTGGTGELFF.

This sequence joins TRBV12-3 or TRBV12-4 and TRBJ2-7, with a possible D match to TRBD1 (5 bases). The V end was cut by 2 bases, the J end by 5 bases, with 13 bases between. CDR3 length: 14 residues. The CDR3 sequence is CASSLSGILHEQYF. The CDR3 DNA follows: TGTGCCAGCAGTTTATCAGGGATCCTCCACGAGCAGTACTTC.

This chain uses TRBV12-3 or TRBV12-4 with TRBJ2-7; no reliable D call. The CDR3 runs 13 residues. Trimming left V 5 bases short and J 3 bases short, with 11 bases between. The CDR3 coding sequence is TGTGCCAGCAGTCCGGAAGGTGGCTACGAGCAGTACTTC. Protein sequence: CASSPEGGYEQYF.

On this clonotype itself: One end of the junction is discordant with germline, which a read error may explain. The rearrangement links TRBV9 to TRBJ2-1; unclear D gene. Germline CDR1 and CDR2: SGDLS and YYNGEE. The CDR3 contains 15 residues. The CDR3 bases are TGTGCCAACAGCGTAGCTAGGCACCCCTACAATGAGCAGTTCTTC. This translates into CANSVARHPYNEQFF.

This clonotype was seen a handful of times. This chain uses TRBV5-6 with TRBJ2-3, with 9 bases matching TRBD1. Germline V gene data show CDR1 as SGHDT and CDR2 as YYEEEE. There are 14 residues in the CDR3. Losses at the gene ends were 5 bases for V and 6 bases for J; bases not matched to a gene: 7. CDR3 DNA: TGTGCCAGCAGTTCCGACAGGGGGTCTGATACGCAGTATTTT. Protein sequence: CASSSDRGSDTQYF.

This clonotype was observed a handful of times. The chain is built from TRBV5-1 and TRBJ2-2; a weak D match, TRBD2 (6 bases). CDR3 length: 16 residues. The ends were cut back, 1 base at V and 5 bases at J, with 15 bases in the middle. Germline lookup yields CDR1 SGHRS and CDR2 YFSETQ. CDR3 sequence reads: CASSLQTGGGTGELFF. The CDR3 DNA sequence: TGCGCCAGCAGCTTGCAGACCGGGGGAGGTACCGGGGAGCTGTTTTTT.

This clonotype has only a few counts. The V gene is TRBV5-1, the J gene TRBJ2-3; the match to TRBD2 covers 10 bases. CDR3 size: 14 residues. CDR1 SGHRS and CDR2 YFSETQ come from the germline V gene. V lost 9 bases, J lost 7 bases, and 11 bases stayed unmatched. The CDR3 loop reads CATSQRGGLNTQYF. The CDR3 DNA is TGCGCCACCTCGCAGCGGGGGGGCTTGAATACGCAGTATTTT. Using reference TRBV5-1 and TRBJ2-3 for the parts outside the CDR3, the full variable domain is KAGVTQTPRYLIKTRGQQVTLSCSPISGHRSVSWYQQTPGQGLQFLFEYFSETQRNKGNFPGRFSGRQFSNSRSEMNVSTLELGDSALYLCATSQRGGLNTQYFGPGTRLTVL.

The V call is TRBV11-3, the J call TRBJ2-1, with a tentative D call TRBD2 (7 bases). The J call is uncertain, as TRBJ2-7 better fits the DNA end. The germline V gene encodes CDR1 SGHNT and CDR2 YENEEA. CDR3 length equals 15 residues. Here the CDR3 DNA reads TGTGCCAGCAGCGGGAGGTGGGGGGGCAACGGTGAGCAGTACTTC. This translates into CASSGRWGGNGEQYF.

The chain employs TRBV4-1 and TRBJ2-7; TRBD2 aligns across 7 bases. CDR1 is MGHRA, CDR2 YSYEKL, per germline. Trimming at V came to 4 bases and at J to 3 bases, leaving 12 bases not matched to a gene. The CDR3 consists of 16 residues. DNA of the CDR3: TGCGCCAGCAGCCTGGGGTGGGCTAGCGGATACTACGAGCAGTACTTC. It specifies CASSLGWASGYYEQYF.

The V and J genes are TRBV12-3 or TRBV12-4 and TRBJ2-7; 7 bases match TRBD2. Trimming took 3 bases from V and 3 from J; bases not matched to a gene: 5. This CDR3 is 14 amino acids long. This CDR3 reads CASSFSRTSYEQYF. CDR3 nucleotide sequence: TGTGCCAGCAGTTTCTCAAGGACTAGCTACGAGCAGTACTTC.

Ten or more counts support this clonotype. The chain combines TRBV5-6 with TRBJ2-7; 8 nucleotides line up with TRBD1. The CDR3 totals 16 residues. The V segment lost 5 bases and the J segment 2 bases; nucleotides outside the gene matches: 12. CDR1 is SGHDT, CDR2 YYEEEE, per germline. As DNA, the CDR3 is TGTGCCAGCAGTCCTGCTTCAGGGGGCGTTGCCTACGAGCAGTACTTC. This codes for CASSPASGGVAYEQYF. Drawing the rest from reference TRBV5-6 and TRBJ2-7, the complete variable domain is DAGVTQSPTHLIKTRGQQVTLRCSPKSGHDTVSWYQQALGQGPQFIFQYYEEEERQRGNFPDRFSGHQFPNYSSELNVNALLLGDSALYLCASSPASGGVAYEQYFGPGTRLTVT.

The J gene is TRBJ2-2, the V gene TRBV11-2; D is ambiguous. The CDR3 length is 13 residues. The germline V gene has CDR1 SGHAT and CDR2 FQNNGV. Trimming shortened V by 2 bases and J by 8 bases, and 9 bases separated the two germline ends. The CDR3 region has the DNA TGTGCCAGCAGCTTACATTGGCCAGGGGAGCTGTTTTTT. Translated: CASSLHWPGELFF.